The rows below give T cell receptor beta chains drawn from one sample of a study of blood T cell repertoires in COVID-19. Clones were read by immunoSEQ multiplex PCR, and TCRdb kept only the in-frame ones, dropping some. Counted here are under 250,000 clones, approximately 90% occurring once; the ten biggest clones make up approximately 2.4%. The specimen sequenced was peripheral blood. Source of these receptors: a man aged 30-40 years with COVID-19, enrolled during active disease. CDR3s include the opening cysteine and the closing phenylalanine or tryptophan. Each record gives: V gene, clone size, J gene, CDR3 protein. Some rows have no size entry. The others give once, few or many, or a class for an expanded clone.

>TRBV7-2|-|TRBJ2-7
CASSIDRAYEQYF
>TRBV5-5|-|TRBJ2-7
CASSFGTDEQYF
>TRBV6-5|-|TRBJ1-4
CASSYSYTVSNEKLFF
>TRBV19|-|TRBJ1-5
CASSMDRSNQPQHF
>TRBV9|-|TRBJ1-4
CASSVAGTNEKLFF
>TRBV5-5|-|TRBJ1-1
CASSLGWQGLNTEAFF
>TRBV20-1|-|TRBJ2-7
CSASILAPRSSYEQYF
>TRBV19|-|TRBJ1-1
CASSSGTFRRAFF
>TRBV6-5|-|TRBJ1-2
CASPKIVAAPYGYTF
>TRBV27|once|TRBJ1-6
CASSFHSYGSPLHF
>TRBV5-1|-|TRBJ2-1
CASSAELAGIGSSYNEQFF
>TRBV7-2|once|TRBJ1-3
CASSPRTGGGTIYF